A selection of T cell receptor beta chains follows, all from one sample in a study of blood T cell repertoires in COVID-19. Method: immunoSEQ multiplex PCR; TCRdb's copy keeps in-frame clones and lacks some. Of about 43,000 clones in the sample, approximately 87% are singletons; the top ten hold roughly 3.7%. The specimen was peripheral blood. These receptors were collected from a man aged 35 to 55 with COVID-19, enrolled during active disease. The CDR3 runs from the conserved cysteine through the conserved F or W. D genes are given only for firm matches. Only some rows state a clone size, as once, few, many or a class for expanded clones.

TRBJ1-1,few,TRBV2,TRBD1,CASSEALGGVAFF,TGTGCCAGCAGTGAAGCGTTAGGGGGCGTAGCTTTCTTT
TRBJ2-3,.,TRBV7-9,TRBD1,CASSRRDRAASDTQYF,TGTGCCAGCAGCCGAAGGGACAGGGCGGCATCAGATACGCAGTATTTT
TRBJ2-3,.,TRBV5-1,.,CASRPDPSSTDTQYF,TGCGCCAGCAGGCCAGATCCTTCTAGCACAGATACGCAGTATTTT
TRBJ2-7,.,TRBV11-3,.,CASSLEMAGGKYEQYF,TGTGCCAGCAGCTTAGAAATGGCAGGGGGGAAGTACGAGCAGTACTTC
TRBJ2-3,.,TRBV7-3,.,CASSSPGRHSRDTQYF,TGTGCCAGCAGCTCCCCCGGGAGACACTCCCGGGATACGCAGTATTTT
TRBJ2-3,.,TRBV25-1,.,CASSYLEDTQYF,TGTGCCAGCAGTTATCTAGAGGATACGCAGTATTTT
TRBJ1-6,.,TRBV27,TRBD1,CASSLGTGVSPLHF,TGTGCCAGCAGTTTGGGCACAGGGGTCTCACCCCTCCACTTT
TRBJ2-1,.,TRBV7-6,TRBD2,CASSLDAGAYNEQFF,TGTGCCAGCAGCTTAGACGCGGGGGCCTACAATGAGCAGTTCTTC
TRBJ2-7,.,TRBV10-3,TRBD2,CAIRPSGGYEQYF,TGTGCCATCAGGCCTAGCGGGGGTTACGAGCAGTACTTC
TRBJ2-5,.,TRBV6-1,.,CASSEGWRDSSLGIRETQYF,TGTGCCAGCAGTGAGGGCTGGCGGGACTCTAGTCTTGGCATTCGGGAGACCCAGTACTTC
TRBJ2-2,.,TRBV19,.,CASTYISVPYKYTNTGELFF,TGTGCCAGTACTTATATTTCCGTACCATACAAATACACGAACACCGGGGAGCTGTTTTTT
TRBJ1-1,.,TRBV2,.,CASSEALGREAFF,TGTGCCAGCAGTGAAGCGCTTGGGCGTGAAGCTTTCTTT
TRBJ2-7,.,TRBV28,TRBD1,CASNSDRELYEQYF,TGTGCCAGCAACTCGGACAGGGAGCTCTACGAGCAGTACTTC
TRBJ2-7,.,TRBV6-5,TRBD2,CASRRTSGGEAQYF,TGTGCCAGCAGACGGACTAGCGGGGGGGAGGCGCAGTACTTC
TRBJ2-2,.,TRBV4-2,TRBD2,CASSLGTSGGNTGELFF,TGTGCCAGCAGTCTAGGGACTAGCGGGGGCAACACCGGGGAGCTGTTTTTT
TRBJ2-7,.,TRBV9,TRBD2,CASSVGAGGGFYEQYF,TGTGCCAGCAGCGTAGGGGCGGGAGGCGGGTTCTACGAGCAGTACTTC
TRBJ2-7,.,TRBV5-1,TRBD1,CASTPGGTGTYEQYF,TGCGCCAGCACCCCCGGGGGGACAGGGACCTACGAGCAGTACTTC
TRBJ1-5,.,TRBV6-5,TRBD1,CASSWDREGQPQHF,TGTGCCAGCAGTTGGGACAGGGAGGGCCAGCCCCAGCATTTT
TRBJ2-1,.,TRBV19,TRBD2,CASSSLAGGGWNEQFF,TGTGCCAGTAGTAGCTTAGCGGGAGGGGGTTGGAATGAGCAGTTCTTC
TRBJ2-5,.,TRBV6-2/TRBV6-3,.,CASSYNRDTRGETQYF,TGTGCCAGCAGTTACAACCGGGACACCAGAGGGGAGACCCAGTACTTC
TRBJ2-1,.,TRBV10-3,TRBD2,CAISGTSASSYNEQFF,TGTGCCATCAGTGGGACTAGCGCCAGCTCCTACAATGAGCAGTTCTTC
TRBJ2-5,.,TRBV3-1/TRBV3-2,.,CASSQRSGLETQYF,TGTGCCAGCAGCCAAAGGAGTGGTCTGGAGACCCAGTACTTC
TRBJ1-1,.,TRBV5-1,.,CASSLGEGTEAFF,TGCGCCAGCAGCTTAGGAGAGGGCACTGAAGCTTTCTTT
TRBJ2-7,.,TRBV10-3,TRBD1,CATLGGQEVSYEQYF,TGTGCCACCCTAGGGGGACAGGAGGTCTCCTACGAGCAGTACTTC
TRBJ2-3,.,TRBV29-1,TRBD1,CSVTGTGSPDTQYF,TGCAGCGTGACCGGGACAGGGTCCCCAGATACGCAGTATTTT
TRBJ2-5,.,TRBV27,TRBD1,CASSFTGGLETQYF,TGTGCCAGCAGTTTCACAGGGGGCTTGGAGACCCAGTACTTC
TRBJ2-7,.,TRBV3-1/TRBV3-2,TRBD2,CASSQGSGETYEQYF,TGTGCCAGCAGCCAAGGCAGCGGGGAGACCTACGAGCAGTACTTC
TRBJ2-3,once,TRBV30,TRBD2,CAWSVRREVTDTQYF,TGTGCCTGGAGTGTAAGGCGGGAGGTCACAGATACGCAGTATTTT
TRBJ1-2,.,TRBV12-3/TRBV12-4,.,CASSRRQEYGYTF,TGTGCCAGCAGTAGGAGACAGGAGTATGGCTACACCTTC
TRBJ2-7,.,TRBV11-2,TRBD2,CASSQNVPGEGFVYEQYF,TGTGCCAGCAGCCAGAATGTACCCGGGGAGGGCTTCGTCTACGAGCAGTACTTC
TRBJ1-4,.,TRBV12-3/TRBV12-4,.,CASSRATDFELFF,TGTGCCAGCAGTCGGGCGACAGATTTTGAACTGTTTTTT
TRBJ1-2,.,TRBV30,TRBD1,CAWGDRGYGYTF,TGTGCCTGGGGGGACAGGGGCTATGGCTACACCTTC
TRBJ2-3,.,TRBV18,TRBD1,CASSLGQGADTQYF,TGTGCCAGCTCACTTGGACAGGGGGCAGATACGCAGTATTTT
TRBJ2-7,.,TRBV6-5,.,CASSIFRAVLGDF,TGTGCCAGCAGTATATTCCGGGCCGTCCTAGGGGACTTC
TRBJ1-5,.,TRBV6-6,TRBD1,CASSYGTGDYQPQHF,TGTGCCAGCAGTTACGGGACAGGGGACTATCAGCCCCAGCATTTT
TRBJ1-1,.,TRBV12-5,TRBD1,CASGPGQENTEAFF,TGTGCTAGTGGTCCTGGACAGGAGAACACTGAAGCTTTCTTT
TRBJ2-3,.,TRBV5-1,TRBD2,CASSLDGTSPNTQYF,TGCGCCAGCAGCTTGGACGGGACTAGCCCTAATACGCAGTATTTT
TRBJ1-1,.,TRBV3-1/TRBV3-2,TRBD1,CASGTGTWAFF,TGTGCCAGCGGGACAGGGACCTGGGCTTTCTTT
TRBJ2-6,few,TRBV6-5,TRBD1,CASSSRQGSGANVLTF,TGTGCCAGCAGTTCTAGACAGGGGTCCGGGGCCAACGTCCTGACTTTC